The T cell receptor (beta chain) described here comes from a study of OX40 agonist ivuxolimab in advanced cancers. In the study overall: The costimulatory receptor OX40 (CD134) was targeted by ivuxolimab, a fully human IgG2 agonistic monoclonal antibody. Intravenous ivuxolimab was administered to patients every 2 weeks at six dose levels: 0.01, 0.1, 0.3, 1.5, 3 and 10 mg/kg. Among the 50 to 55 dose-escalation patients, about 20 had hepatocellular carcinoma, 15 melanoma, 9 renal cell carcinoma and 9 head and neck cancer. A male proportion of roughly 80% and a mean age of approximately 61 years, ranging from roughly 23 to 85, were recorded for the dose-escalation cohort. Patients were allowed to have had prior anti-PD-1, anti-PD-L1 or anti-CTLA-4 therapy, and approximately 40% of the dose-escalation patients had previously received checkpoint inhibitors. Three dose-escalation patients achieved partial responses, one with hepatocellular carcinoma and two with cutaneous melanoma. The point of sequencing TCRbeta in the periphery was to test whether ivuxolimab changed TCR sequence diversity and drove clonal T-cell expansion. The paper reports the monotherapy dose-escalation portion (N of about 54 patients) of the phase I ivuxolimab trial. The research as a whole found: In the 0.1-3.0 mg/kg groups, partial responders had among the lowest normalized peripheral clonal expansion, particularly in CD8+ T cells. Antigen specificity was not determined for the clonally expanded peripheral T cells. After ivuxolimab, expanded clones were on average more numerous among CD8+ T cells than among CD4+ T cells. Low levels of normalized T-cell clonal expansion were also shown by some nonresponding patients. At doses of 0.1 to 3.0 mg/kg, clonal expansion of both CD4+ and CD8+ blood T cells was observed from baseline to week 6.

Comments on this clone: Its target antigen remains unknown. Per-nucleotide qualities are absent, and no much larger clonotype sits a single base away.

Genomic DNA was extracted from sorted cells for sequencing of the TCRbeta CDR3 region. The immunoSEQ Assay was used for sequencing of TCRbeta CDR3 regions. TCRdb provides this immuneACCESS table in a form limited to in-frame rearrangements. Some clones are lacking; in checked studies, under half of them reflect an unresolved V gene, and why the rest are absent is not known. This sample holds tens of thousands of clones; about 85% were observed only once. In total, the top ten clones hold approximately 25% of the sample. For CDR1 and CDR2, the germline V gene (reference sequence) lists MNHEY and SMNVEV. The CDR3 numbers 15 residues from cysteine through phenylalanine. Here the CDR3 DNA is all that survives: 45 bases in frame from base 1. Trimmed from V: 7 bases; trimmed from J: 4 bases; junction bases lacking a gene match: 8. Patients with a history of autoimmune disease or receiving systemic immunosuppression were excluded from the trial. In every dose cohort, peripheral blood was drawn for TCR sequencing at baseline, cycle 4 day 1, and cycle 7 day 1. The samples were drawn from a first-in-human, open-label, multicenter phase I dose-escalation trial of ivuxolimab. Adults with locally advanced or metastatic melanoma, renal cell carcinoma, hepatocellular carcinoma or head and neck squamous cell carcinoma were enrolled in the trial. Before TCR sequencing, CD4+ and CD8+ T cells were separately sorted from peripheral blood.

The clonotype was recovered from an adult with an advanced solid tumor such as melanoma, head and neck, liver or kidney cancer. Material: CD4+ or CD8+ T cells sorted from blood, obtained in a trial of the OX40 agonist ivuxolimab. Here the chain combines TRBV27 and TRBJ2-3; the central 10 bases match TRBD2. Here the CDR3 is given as CASTQTSGLSDTQYF. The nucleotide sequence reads TGTGCCAGCACCCAGACTAGCGGGCTATCAGATACGCAGTATTTT.